Given below is one TCR beta chain in context. No cognate antigen has been identified for it. No base quality values were provided; no much bigger clone lies one nucleotide off. The data are from a study of cytomegalovirus exposure and HLA in healthy donors listed by TCRdb under 2017. In the study overall: An earlier analysis of roughly 610 of the donors reported over 250 Gb of sequence data and about 120 million unique TCR beta sequences obtained from around 180 million T cells. About 280 gigabases of sequencing data and 70 million to 100 million unique TCR sequences were included in an early release covering 550 to 650 HLA-typed donors. Among the roughly 400 genotyped donors, about 85% belonged to the genetic ancestry cluster associated with self-reported Caucasian donors. The study aimed to test whether signatures of past pathogen exposure could be identified by cataloging public T cell receptors. The study profiled the T cell repertoires of 500 to 800 subjects by immunosequencing and related them to cytomegalovirus serostatus. A separate validation cohort of approximately 130 different subjects was used in addition to the roughly 720-subject first cohort. To predict cytomegalovirus infection status, the study brought together high-throughput TCR immunosequencing, statistical association of individual TCRs with disease status, and machine learning. In a later analysis, previously published TCR beta repertoires from more than 500 donors were re-analyzed and high-resolution HLA genotyping was added so that TCR occurrence patterns could be studied. In the later analysis, no new phenotypic data were used to find candidate immune exposures; instead, reliance was placed on TCR beta sequences and their occurrence across donors. To decide whether each TCR beta V gene segment behaved as functional or pseudogenic, an earlier analysis of some 600 of the donors relied on high-throughput TCR beta sequencing. Donor age, sex, ethnicity and CMV serostatus were compiled together with the repertoire data. Genome-wide SNP genotypes for about 65% of the 666 donors were used in a later genetic analysis, which treated that subset as a discovery cohort. Every discovery cohort repertoire had been produced on one sequencing platform. HLA typing covered class I and class II loci at four-digit resolution. The number of donors typed differed by locus, with 629-630 for A, B, C, DRB1 and DQB1, roughly 550 for DQA1, over 600 for DPA1, and roughly 450 for DPB1. Because of strong linkage in the cohort, five DR-DQ haplotypes were treated as single units for association and clustering. Among some 400 genotyped donors of the cohort, an average of approximately 200,000 unique TCR beta nucleotide sequences was sequenced per donor, of which about 18% were non-productive. What the work shows at the level of the full study, not this receptor alone: Linkage disequilibrium might explain the correlated functional status among segregating V segments, but an unknown experimental factor could not be excluded. Several of the top co-occurrence clusters appeared to be linked to parvovirus B19, influenza, CMV and Epstein-Barr virus, according to a later analysis. In the study, roughly 160 TCR beta chains were listed as associated with cytomegalovirus. Strong co-occurrence of HLA alleles, especially DR and DQ, made assigning TCR associations to individual alleles difficult. Across donors, most TCR sequences were observed very rarely, whereas some public TCRs were present in many individuals. The only immune exposure information available for the cohort was CMV serostatus. A few of the identified cytomegalovirus-associated TCR beta chains were confirmed in vitro to be specific for cytomegalovirus antigens. A later genetic analysis reported fewer N-insertions in productive TCRs among donors in an Asian-associated ancestry cluster than the roughly 700-donor mean. A later analysis associated 15,000 or so TCR beta sequences with specific HLA alleles at a false discovery rate of 0.05. A group of highly shared sequence variants was considered likely to be a technical artifact of the sequencing pipeline. Cytomegalovirus status was reported to be diagnosed by the classifier with high specificity and sensitivity in both the original and validation cohorts. The earlier analysis of 587 of the donors excluded seventeen rarely observed V segments, including chromosome 9 orphons, because counts were too low. Most CMV-associated TCR beta chains appeared to be HLA-restricted in a later analysis, and the HLA associations seemed to be driven largely by CMV exposure. In an earlier analysis of fewer than 700 of the donors, most TCR beta V segments appeared in productive rearrangements about 87% or about 30% of the time, broadly matching IMGT annotations. Compared with equally common non-associated chains, HLA-associated TCR beta chains in a later analysis were more clonally expanded and had lower generation probabilities. A later genetic analysis associated a missense DCLRE1C variant with V-gene and J-gene trimming of TCR beta chains, and an independent cohort replicated the association. The authors suggested that the approach could potentially be generalized to other disease states and immunological phenotypes. In this cohort, only TCR beta chains were sequenced, and detectable features were limited by the absence of alpha or paired-chain data. Some IMGT-functional V segments, including TRBV6-2 and TRBV6-3, could not be told apart with the 87-base-pair reads, so those segments were excluded. In a later analysis, the rate of TCR association differed among HLA loci, with DRB1 alleles having the most associated TCRs and HLA-C alleles having the fewest. A further reported finding was that TCR beta sequences accurately predicted the HLA-A and HLA-B alleles for most subjects in the first cohort. HLA typing was unavailable for some donors at each locus, so association tests used only the typed subset. Roughly uniform sequencing depth across donors was assumed in presence/absence analyses, although this assumption may not hold.

Receptor amplification or capture employed the immunoSEQ multiplex PCR assay. For the multiplex PCR, a mixture combining 60 forward primers for TCR Vbeta segments and 13 reverse primers for TCR Jbeta segments was used. The CDR3 region of rearranged TCR beta genes was amplified from genomic DNA with a multiplex PCR assay. Amplified TCR beta libraries were sequenced as 87-base-pair reads on the Illumina HiSeq System. Regarding the original processing steps: In a later analysis, around 80 million unique TCR beta chains were counted across the 650 to 700 repertoires, and around 10 million of these chains were shared by at least two donors. A nearest-neighbor algorithm error-corrected the raw reads and collapsed the reads into unique sequences, merging closely related sequences to remove PCR and sequencing errors. CDR3 sequences were aligned to IMGT reference sequences to assign V, D and J gene segments. For a sequence to be retained, a match of at least six nucleotides was required to both a V gene segment and a J gene segment. Rearrangements were classified as productive when the CDR3 lacked stop codons and remained in frame with V and J, and all other rearrangements were classified as non-productive. Following IMGT convention, CDR3 was defined as the stretch from the second conserved V-encoded cysteine up to the conserved J-encoded phenylalanine. Sequences without an unambiguous match to a single V gene segment were excluded from the earlier analysis of approximately 600 of the donors. In an earlier analysis of a few hundred of the donors, V segments were called functional above 56.7% productive rearrangements and were called segregating when the between-donor standard deviation exceeded 5%. A statistical classification framework was built to diagnose cytomegalovirus status from the catalog of TCR beta chain sequences. In a later analysis, TCR nucleotide sequences were compared against IMGT/GENE-DB human TR gene sequences so that V and J genes could be assigned. In a later analysis, CDR3 sequences and most-parsimonious VDJ recombination scenarios were assigned using the TCRdist pipeline. In a later analysis, each TCR beta chain was defined by its CDR3 amino acid sequence together with its V-gene family, and reads without a unique V-gene family were excluded. To address suspected cross-contamination and a sequencing artifact, a later analysis removed 592 highly shared, low-generation-probability nucleotide sequences. A later analysis calculated a clonal expansion index for each public chain from normalized within-repertoire ranks of inferred template counts. A later analysis computed generation probabilities with a VDJ recombination model fitted to out-of-frame rearrangements, and checked the results against IGoR. In a later analysis, TCR-TCR, TCR-HLA and TCR-CMV co-occurrence was scored with hypergeometric tests, and a repertoire-size bias correction was applied to TCR pairs. False discovery rates were estimated in a later analysis by permuting HLA or CMV assignments 20 times. A later analysis grouped co-occurring TCRs with DBSCAN, adding TCRdist sequence similarity when clustering within HLA-allele-positive subsets. Repertoires with fewer than 30,000 or more than 120,000 public chains, plus five repertoires with anomalous nucleotide sharing, were excluded from co-occurrence clustering. The table was pulled from immuneACCESS by TCRdb, which kept in-frame rearrangements only. Such tables lose some clones; where checked, under half of the loss comes from unresolved V genes, and the rest has no known cause. That table supplies the V and J calls and clone size; D and trimming were determined from the DNA. This sample comprises approximately 130,000 clones, over 75% of them detected only once. The ten largest account for approximately 1.2% of the sample.

Inclusive of the bounding cysteine and phenylalanine, the CDR3 is 16 residues long. CDR3 DNA only is kept here, 48 bases in frame from base 1. The V end gives up 7 bases and the J end 3 bases, leaving 14 bases in the junction not matched to a gene. From a lookup of the germline V gene, CDR1 and CDR2 are SQVTM and ANQGSEA. The cohort comprised 550 to 700 healthy bone marrow donors. All cohort members were sampled while nominally healthy, although unrecorded immune exposures were likely present. The donor tested CMV seronegative and was one of the 352 seronegative cohort members. A peripheral blood sample was collected from each donor, and TCR beta sequencing was performed on peripheral blood mononuclear cells. Genomic DNA extraction from the blood cell samples was performed with the Qiagen DNeasy Blood Extraction Kit.

The source of this sequence is a middle-aged man in good health and CMV-seronegative. Sequencing used PBMCs. The chain was built from TRBV29-1 and TRBJ2-1; 8 bases in the middle match TRBD2. The nucleotides read TGCAGCGCCTTACCAAACGGAGCGGGAGACTACAATGAGCAGTTCTTC. This sequence encodes CSALPNGAGDYNEQFF.